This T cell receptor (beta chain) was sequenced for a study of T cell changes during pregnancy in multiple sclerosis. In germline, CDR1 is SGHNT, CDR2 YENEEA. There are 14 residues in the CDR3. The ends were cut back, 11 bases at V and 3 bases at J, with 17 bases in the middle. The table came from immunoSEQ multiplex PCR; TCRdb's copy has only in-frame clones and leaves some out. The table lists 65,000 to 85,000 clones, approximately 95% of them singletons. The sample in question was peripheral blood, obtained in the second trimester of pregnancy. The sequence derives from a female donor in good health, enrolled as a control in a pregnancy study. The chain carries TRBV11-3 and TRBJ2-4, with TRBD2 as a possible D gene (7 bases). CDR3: CAGGGLADKNIQYF. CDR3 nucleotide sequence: TGTGCCGGTGGGGGGCTAGCGGACAAAAACATTCAGTACTTC.